This entry lists 31 T cell receptor beta chains sequenced from one sample in a study of CD8+CD57+ T cells in acquired aplastic anemia. Genomic DNA served as template for TCR beta VDJ and CDR3 profiling. TCRdb used MiXCR to reprocess the reads, holding one entry per CDR3 protein. The repertoire holds about 110,000 distinct CDR3 sequences, with 50% to 65% as singletons. The sample taken for sequencing was sorted CD4+, CD8+, or CD8+CD57+ T cells (not recorded which) from PBMCs. Receptor source: a human donor in good health, serving as a control.

This clonotype was counted ten times or more. The chain employs TRBV15 and TRBJ2-2, with 14 bases lining up with TRBD2. Germline assignment: CDR1 LNHNV and CDR2 YYDKDF (reference sequence). The CDR3 sequence is 14 residues long. Trimming cost V 6 bases and J 6 bases; bases outside gene matches: 0. The CDR3 is CATRTSGGAGELFF. The CDR3 nucleotides read TGTGCCACCAGGACTAGCGGGGGGGCCGGGGAGCTGTTTTTT.

The gene calls are TRBV25-1 and TRBJ2-7, with 8 bases identical to TRBD1. The germline CDR1 and CDR2 sequences are MGHDK and SYGVNS. The V segment lost 9 bases and the J segment 1 base; nucleotides outside the gene matches: 20. The CDR3 has 18 residues. CDR3 residues: CASPPGQVERMRSYEQYF. In DNA, the CDR3 is TGTGCCAGTCCCCCGGGACAGGTAGAGCGTATGAGGTCCTACGAGCAGTACTTC.

Details on this clonotype: As the CDR3 is not closed by the conserved phenylalanine or tryptophan, this likely results from a read error. No DNA is shown, since the ends of the CDR3 on it are uncertain; the CDR3 is the one TCRdb lists. This chain joins TRBV2 and TRBJ2-7; the table's D gene call, TRBD1, was not cross checked with the DNA. Germline loops: CDR1 SNHLY, CDR2 FYNNEI. The CDR3 is 15 residues long, counting both termini. CDR3 in amino acids: CAILRSPGQGERPYI.

Concerning this clonotype: This may stem from a read error, because a much larger clone lies one nucleotide away. No conserved phenylalanine or tryptophan ends this CDR3, so it is likely a read error. V is TRBV14 and J is TRBJ1-2, with TRBD1 identical over 12 bases. After removal of 3 bases from V and 7 bases from J, the junction contained 9 bases not matched to a gene. Per germline, CDR1 SGHDN and CDR2 FVKESK. The CDR3 contains 16 residues. The CDR3 loop is CASSQEVGTGGFGYTL. The CDR3 bases are TGTGCCAGCAGCCAGGAAGTGGGGACAGGGGGCTTTGGCTACACCCTC.

The J gene is TRBJ1-1, the V gene TRBV29-1; the D gene is possibly TRBD1 (5 bases). Deletions cut 3 bases from V and 1 base from J, with 9 bases between. In germline, CDR1 is SQVTM, CDR2 ANQGSEA. This CDR3 is built from 13 residues. CDR3 protein: CSVERTSNTEAFF. The DNA for the CDR3 is TGCAGCGTTGAGAGGACATCGAACACTGAAGCTTTCTTT.

The chain joins TRBV6-5 to TRBJ1-2; D unclear. V dropped 4 bases and J dropped 6 bases, with 21 bases sitting between them. Germline V gene sequence: CDR1 MNHEY, CDR2 SVGAGI. The CDR3 has 16 amino acids. CDR3 in amino acids: CASSLGETGFKDGYTF. Written as DNA, the CDR3 is TGTGCCAGCAGTTTAGGAGAGACGGGGTTTAAAGATGGCTACACCTTC.

CDR3 residues: CASSLAFTPNSPLHF. The CDR3 coding sequence is TGCGCCAGCAGCTTGGCCTTCACCCCGAATTCACCCCTCCACTTT. The V gene is TRBV5-1, the J gene TRBJ1-6; D gene uncertain. V was trimmed by 0 bases and J by 7 bases, leaving 11 bases between them. There are 15 residues in the CDR3. Per the germline V gene, CDR1 is SGHRS and CDR2 is YFSETQ.

This clonotype was seen only a few times. The CDR3 DNA follows: TGTGCCTGGAGTGAAACGGCGAACACCGGGGAGCTGTTTTTT. Encoded protein: CAWSETANTGELFF. The rearrangement links TRBV30 to TRBJ2-2, with D hard to call. The germline V gene encodes CDR1 GTSNPN and CDR2 SVGIG (reference sequence). This CDR3 comprises 14 residues. The ends were cut back, 1 base at V and 0 bases at J, with 6 bases in the middle.

This sequence joins TRBV20-1 and TRBJ2-1; 7 bases fit TRBD1. Germline lookup yields CDR1 DFQATT and CDR2 SNEGSKA (reference sequence). CDR3 length: 13 amino acids. The V segment lost 6 bases and the J segment 8 bases; nucleotides outside the gene matches: 10. CDR3 DNA: TGCAGTGCCATACAGGGGAATTGGGATGAGCAGTTCTTC. This translates into CSAIQGNWDEQFF.

This clonotype was detected only once. The J gene is TRBJ1-4, the V gene TRBV20-1; TRBD1 matches at 7 bases. The junction had 4 bases not matched to a gene; V was cut back by 3 bases and J by 6 bases. The CDR3 runs to 13 residues. Germline-derived CDR1 and CDR2 are DFQATT and SNEGSKA (reference sequence). The CDR3: CSARTGTDEKLFF. The CDR3, as DNA: TGCAGTGCTAGGACAGGGACGGATGAAAAACTGTTTTTT.

The V call is TRBV19, the J call TRBJ2-2; TRBD2 aligns across 10 bases. The CDR3 has 15 residues. V shed 9 bases and J 7 bases; nucleotides not matched to a gene: 11. The V gene's germline CDR1 is LNHDA and CDR2 SQIVND (reference sequence). In DNA form, the CDR3 reads TGTGCCAGCAAGATCGGGGCTAGCGGGGGCGGGGAGCTGTTTTTT. It is translated as CASKIGASGGGELFF.

In this sample, this clonotype turned up many times. The chain recombines TRBV12-3 or TRBV12-4 with TRBJ2-7; D is perhaps TRBD2 (6 bases). The V and J ends lost 5 bases and 3 bases respectively, with 17 bases between them. This CDR3 has 15 amino acids. The CDR3 here is CASSGPGGGIYEQYF. In DNA, the CDR3 is TGTGCCAGCAGTGGCCCGGGTGGGGGGATCTACGAGCAGTACTTC.

The sample holds many counts of this clonotype. This chain joins TRBV10-1 and TRBJ2-1; 7 bases align to TRBD2. J gave up 5 bases and V 4 bases, and 8 bases lay outside the gene matches. The CDR3 spans 15 residues. Germline V gives CDR1 WNHNN, CDR2 SYGVQD (reference sequence). CDR3 DNA sequence: TGCGCCAGCAGTGCCCTCTCGGGACTAAACAATGAGCAGTTCTTC. As protein: CASSALSGLNNEQFF.

This chain connects TRBV10-3 to TRBJ2-7, with TRBD1 matching 11 bases. V lost 7 bases, J lost 5 bases, and 4 bases stayed unmatched. CDR1 ENHRY and CDR2 SYGVKD come from the germline V gene. The CDR3 totals 13 residues. CDR3 sequence reads: CAIKPGQGDEQYF. CDR3 bases: TGTGCCATCAAACCGGGACAGGGGGACGAGCAGTACTTC.

Remarks on this clonotype: Being one base from a much bigger clone, this may be a read error. In DNA form, the CDR3 reads TGTGCCTGCAGTCTACTTCCAGGGGCCAACACTGAAGCTTTCTTT. Translation gives CACSLLPGANTEAFF. The gene calls are TRBV6-1 and TRBJ1-1; possible D gene TRBD1, 6 bases. The CDR3 loop spans 15 amino acids. In germline, CDR1 is MNHNS, CDR2 SASEGT.

The chain uses TRBV4-1 and TRBJ1-2, with D perhaps matching TRBD1 (5 bases). The CDR3 runs to 15 residues. Trimming removed 0 bases at V and 2 bases at J, with 10 bases between. From germline, CDR1 is MGHRA and CDR2 YSYEKL. CDR3 bases: TGCGCCAGCAGCCAAGATATGCGGGGGAACTATGGCTACACCTTC. Protein sequence: CASSQDMRGNYGYTF.

The rearrangement links TRBV5-4 to TRBJ2-7; 10 bases fit TRBD1. This CDR3 is 14 amino acids long. V was clipped by 7 bases and J by 5 bases; unmatched bases: 9. The germline gives CDR1 SGHNT, CDR2 YYREEE (reference sequence). DNA for the CDR3: TGTGCCAGCGTAACGGGACAGGGGAATAACGAGCAGTACTTC. Residues: CASVTGQGNNEQYF.

The chain couples TRBV6-1 to TRBJ2-7; D possibly corresponds to TRBD1 (6 bases). The CDR3 covers 12 residues. Trimming left V 9 bases short and J 2 bases short, with 11 bases between. Germline CDR1 MNHNS, CDR2 SASEGT. CDR3 region: CASKRTAYEQYF. Here the CDR3 DNA reads TGTGCCAGTAAGAGGACAGCCTACGAGCAGTACTTC.

The V call is TRBV20-1, the J call TRBJ1-2; D remains ambiguous. This CDR3 is built from 12 residues. V was trimmed by 1 base and J by 5 bases, leaving 8 bases between them. Germline V gene data show CDR1 as DFQATT and CDR2 as SNEGSKA (reference sequence). The DNA for the CDR3 is TGCAGTGCTAGAGCCACTTGGTATGGCTACACCTTC. It specifies CSARATWYGYTF.

V usage is TRBV7-6 and J usage is TRBJ1-6; D is undetermined. Germline loops: CDR1 SGHVS, CDR2 FNYEAQ. The CDR3 is made up of 13 amino acids. Trimming left V 2 bases short and J 10 bases short, with 9 bases between. The chain's CDR3 is CASSLQKDSPLHF. CDR3 nucleotides: TGTGCCAGCAGCTTACAGAAAGACTCACCCCTCCACTTT.

For this clonotype: This may stem from a read error, because a much larger clone lies one nucleotide away. The V call is TRBV6-5, the J call TRBJ1-1, with D unclear. Germline-derived CDR1 and CDR2 are MNHEY and SVGAGI. The length of the CDR3 is 13 residues. DNA of the CDR3: TGTGCCAGCAGTTACGAGGGTAACACTGAAGTTTTCTTT. It codes for CASSYEGNTEVFF.

This clonotype was counted a few times. The rearrangement links TRBV6-5 to TRBJ2-2; 8 positions agree with TRBD2. CDR3 size: 16 residues. After removal of 2 bases from V and 4 bases from J, the junction contained 6 bases not matched to a gene. CDR1 is MNHEY and CDR2 is SVGAGI in the germline V gene. CDR3 region: CASSYLPSGPTGELFF. The CDR3 nucleotides read TGTGCCAGCAGTTACCTGCCTAGCGGGCCCACCGGGGAGCTGTTTTTT.

This chain uses TRBV5-1 with TRBJ2-3; D ambiguous. Germline V gives CDR1 SGHRS, CDR2 YFSETQ. The CDR3 sequence is 13 residues long. Trimming pared 0 bases from V and 2 bases from J, leaving 4 bases between. CDR3: CASSLVPTDTQYF. The CDR3 coding sequence is TGCGCCAGCAGCTTGGTACCCACAGATACGCAGTATTTT.

This clonotype occurred many times. The chain joins TRBV7-2 to TRBJ2-1; TRBD2 agrees at 8 bases. Trimming removed 6 bases from V and 8 bases from J; junction bases left unmatched: 12. This CDR3 has 15 residues. Germline V lookup: CDR1 SGHTA, CDR2 FQGNSA. The CDR3 DNA reads TGTGCCAGCAGGCCGCTAGCGGGCCGGGAACATGAGCAGTTCTTC. Amino acid sequence: CASRPLAGREHEQFF.

This clonotype was seen only once. The missing conserved phenylalanine or tryptophan at the end of this CDR3 makes a read error likely. The chain recombines TRBV29-1 with TRBJ2-7, with D perhaps matching TRBD2 (7 bases). The CDR3 covers 14 residues. With 7 bases removed from V and 2 bases from J, the gap between germline ends came to 18 bases. From germline, CDR1 is SQVTM and CDR2 ANQGSEA. CDR3 residues: CSARVGGQTYEQYL. In nucleotides, the CDR3 is TGCAGCGCTAGGGTGGGGGGGCAAACCTACGAGCAGTACCTC.

This chain uses TRBV6-7 with TRBJ1-5; D remains ambiguous. TRBV6-7 is designated an ORF whose function remains uncertain. Trimming left V 2 bases short and J 9 bases short, with 17 bases between. This CDR3 is built from 15 residues. The CDR3 region is CASSYPGGERVPQHF. DNA for the CDR3: TGTGCCAGCAGTTACCCGGGTGGAGAGCGGGTGCCCCAGCATTTT.

CDR3 nucleotides: TGTGCCAGCAGCTATCGGACAGGCTCCTCCTACGAGCAGTACTTC. Its translation is CASSYRTGSSYEQYF. The chain has TRBV7-6 and TRBJ2-7; TRBD1 aligns across 7 bases. Germline V gene sequence: CDR1 SGHVS, CDR2 FNYEAQ. The CDR3 consists of 15 residues. V was pared by 4 bases and J by 0 bases, with 6 bases of the junction left unmatched.

The rearrangement uses TRBV25-1 and TRBJ1-6; 7 nucleotides align to TRBD1. Germline V gene data show CDR1 as MGHDK and CDR2 as SYGVNS. The junction had 9 bases not matched to a gene; V was cut back by 4 bases and J by 9 bases. This CDR3 has 15 residues. The CDR3 DNA sequence: TGTGCCAGCAGTGGGGGGGGCAGGGGGAGTTCACCCCTCCACTTT. Its translation: CASSGGGRGSSPLHF.

About this clonotype: A read error may account for a junction end that differs from germline. The V gene is TRBV11-2, the J gene TRBJ2-5; 7 bases are shared with TRBD1. Germline V CDR1 and CDR2: SGHAT, FQNNGV. The CDR3 runs to 17 residues. The CDR3 DNA follows: TGTGCCAACAGCTCCGTTGGGTTCTTAGGGGGCCCAGAGACCCAGTACTTC. It is translated as CANSSVGFLGGPETQYF.

This clonotype was counted at least ten times. The chain links TRBV5-1 to TRBJ2-1; D unclear. The length of the CDR3 is 14 residues. Deletions cut 0 bases from V and 2 bases from J, with 6 bases between. Germline lookup yields CDR1 SGHRS and CDR2 YFSETQ. The CDR3, as DNA: TGCGCCAGCAGCTTGGACAGCCCCTACAATGAGCAGTTCTTC. Protein product: CASSLDSPYNEQFF.

Notes on this clonotype: One junction end does not reproduce the germline sequence, and a read error may be involved. The J gene is TRBJ1-1, the V gene TRBV2; no firm D call. The CDR3 is 14 residues long. Germline V gene lookup returns CDR1 SNHLY and CDR2 FYNNEI. CDR3: CASSGSGGNTGAFF. CDR3 DNA sequence: TGCGCCAGCAGTGGGTCGGGCGGGAACACTGGAGCTTTCTTT.